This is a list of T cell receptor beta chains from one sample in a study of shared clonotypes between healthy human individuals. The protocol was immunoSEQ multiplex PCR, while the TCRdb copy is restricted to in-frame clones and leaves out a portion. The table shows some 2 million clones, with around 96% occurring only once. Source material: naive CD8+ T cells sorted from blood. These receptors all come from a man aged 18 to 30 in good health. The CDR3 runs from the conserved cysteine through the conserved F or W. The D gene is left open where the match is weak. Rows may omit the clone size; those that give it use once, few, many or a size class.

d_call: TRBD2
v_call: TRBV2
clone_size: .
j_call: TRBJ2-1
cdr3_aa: CASSEGTLGGGSYNEQFF
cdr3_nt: TGTGCCAGCAGTGAAGGAACCCTTGGCGGGGGGTCCTACAATGAGCAGTTCTTC

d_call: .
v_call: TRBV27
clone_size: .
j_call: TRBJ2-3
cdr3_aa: CASSITFLSTDTQYF
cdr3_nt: TGTGCCAGCTCCATCACCTTTCTTAGCACAGATACGCAGTATTTT

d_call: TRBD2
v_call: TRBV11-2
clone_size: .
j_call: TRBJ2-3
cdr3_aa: CASSLETGGRDTQYF
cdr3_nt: TGTGCCAGCAGCTTAGAGACGGGGGGGCGTGATACGCAGTATTTT

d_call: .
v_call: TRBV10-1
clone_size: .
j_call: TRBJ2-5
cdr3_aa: CASSESLSGPETQYF
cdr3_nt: TGCGCCAGCAGTGAGTCTTTGTCGGGCCCGGAGACCCAGTACTTC

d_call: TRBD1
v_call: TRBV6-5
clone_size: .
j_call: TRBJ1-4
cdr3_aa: CASSYSAGQSLLELFF
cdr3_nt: TGTGCCAGCAGTTACTCAGCGGGACAGTCCCTCTTAGAACTGTTTTTT

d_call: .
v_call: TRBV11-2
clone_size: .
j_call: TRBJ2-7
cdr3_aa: CASSPHRGLYEQYF
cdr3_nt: TGTGCCAGCAGTCCCCACAGGGGACTCTACGAGCAGTACTTC

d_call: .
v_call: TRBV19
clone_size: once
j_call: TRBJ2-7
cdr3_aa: CASSRTGLEEQYF
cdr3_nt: TGTGCCAGTAGTAGGACTGGACTTGAGGAGCAGTACTTC

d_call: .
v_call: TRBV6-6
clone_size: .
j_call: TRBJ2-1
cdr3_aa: CASSQSLNLPYNEQFF
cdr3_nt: TGTGCCAGCAGTCAGAGCCTAAATCTCCCCTACAATGAGCAGTTCTTC

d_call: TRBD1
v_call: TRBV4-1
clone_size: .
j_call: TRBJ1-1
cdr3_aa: CASSLQQGTEAFF
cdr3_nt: TGCGCCAGCAGCCTCCAACAGGGGACTGAAGCTTTCTTT

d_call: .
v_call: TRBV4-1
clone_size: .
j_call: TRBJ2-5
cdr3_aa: CASSLQGLETQYF
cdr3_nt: TGCGCCAGCAGCCTTCAGGGGTTAGAGACCCAGTACTTC

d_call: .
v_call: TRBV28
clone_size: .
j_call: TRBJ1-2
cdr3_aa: CASSPRRALWGYTF
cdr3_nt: TGTGCCAGCAGCCCGCGGCGCGCCCTTTGGGGCTACACCTTC

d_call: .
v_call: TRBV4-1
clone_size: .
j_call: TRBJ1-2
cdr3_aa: CASSQDPGLYYGYTF
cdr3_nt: TGCGCCAGCAGCCAAGATCCGGGTCTGTACTATGGCTACACCTTC

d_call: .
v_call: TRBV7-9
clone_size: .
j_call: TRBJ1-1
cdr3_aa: CASSEAGAWTEAFF
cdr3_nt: TGTGCCAGCAGCGAAGCAGGGGCTTGGACTGAAGCTTTCTTT

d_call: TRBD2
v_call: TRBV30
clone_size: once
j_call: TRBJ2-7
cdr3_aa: CAWSTSVVYEQYF
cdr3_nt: TGTGCCTGGAGTACTAGCGTCGTCTACGAGCAGTACTTC

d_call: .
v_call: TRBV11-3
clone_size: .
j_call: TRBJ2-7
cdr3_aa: CASSLALGYEQYF
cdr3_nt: TGTGCCAGCAGCTTAGCCCTAGGCTACGAGCAGTACTTC

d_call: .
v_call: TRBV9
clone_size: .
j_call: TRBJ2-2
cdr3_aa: CASSGTGELFF
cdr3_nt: TGTGCCAGCAGCGGTACCGGGGAGCTGTTTTTT

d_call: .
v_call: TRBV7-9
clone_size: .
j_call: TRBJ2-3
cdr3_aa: CASAEGRLNRDTQYF
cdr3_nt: TGTGCCAGCGCCGAGGGGAGGCTGAACAGGGATACGCAGTATTTT

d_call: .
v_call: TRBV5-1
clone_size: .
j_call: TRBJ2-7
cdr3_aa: CASRSGSSYEQYF
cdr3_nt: TGCGCCAGCAGATCAGGGAGCTCCTACGAGCAGTACTTC

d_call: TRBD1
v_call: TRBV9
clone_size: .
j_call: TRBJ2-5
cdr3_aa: CASNTGEETQYF
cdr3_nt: TGTGCCAGTAATACAGGGGAAGAGACCCAGTACTTC

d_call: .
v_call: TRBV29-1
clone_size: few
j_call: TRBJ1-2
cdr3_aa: CSVRTENYGYTF
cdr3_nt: TGCAGCGTCCGGACTGAGAACTATGGCTACACCTTC

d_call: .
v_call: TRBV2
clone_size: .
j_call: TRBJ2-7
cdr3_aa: CASQSVRGSYEQYF
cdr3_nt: TGTGCCAGCCAATCGGTGCGTGGCTCCTACGAGCAGTACTTC

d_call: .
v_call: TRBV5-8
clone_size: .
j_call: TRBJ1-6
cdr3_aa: CASSLAWNSPLHF
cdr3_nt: TGTGCCAGCAGCTTGGCCTGGAATTCACCCCTCCACTTT